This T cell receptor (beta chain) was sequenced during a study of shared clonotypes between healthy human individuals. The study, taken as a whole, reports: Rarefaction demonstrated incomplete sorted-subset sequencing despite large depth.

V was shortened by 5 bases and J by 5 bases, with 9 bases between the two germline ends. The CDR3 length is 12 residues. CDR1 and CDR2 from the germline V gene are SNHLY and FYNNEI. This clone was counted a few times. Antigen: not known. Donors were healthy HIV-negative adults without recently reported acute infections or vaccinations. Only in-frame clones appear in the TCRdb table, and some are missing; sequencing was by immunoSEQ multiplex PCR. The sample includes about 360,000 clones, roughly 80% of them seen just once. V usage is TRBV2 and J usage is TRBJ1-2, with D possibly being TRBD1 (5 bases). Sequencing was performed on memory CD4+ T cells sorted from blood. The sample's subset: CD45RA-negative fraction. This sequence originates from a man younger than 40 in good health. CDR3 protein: CASSPAGYGYTF. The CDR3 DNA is TGTGCCAGCAGTCCGGCAGGGTATGGCTACACCTTC.